Detailed here is one T cell receptor (beta chain). The sample comes from a study of blood T cell repertoires in COVID-19. Using immunoSEQ multiplex PCR, the repertoire was profiled, and TCRdb retains in-frame clones only, with some absent. The sample holds a few hundred thousand clones; roughly nine tenths are singletons and the top ten take approximately 2.9%. The receptor was derived from a woman under 40 with COVID-19, enrolled during active disease. Sequencing input: peripheral blood.

CDR3 DNA sequence: TGTGCCAGCAGTGCCGGTTATACGGGGATCAGCGGCTACACCTTC. This translates into CASSAGYTGISGYTF. The chain employs TRBV2 and TRBJ1-2; no definite D call. The CDR3 spans 15 residues. The germline V gene encodes CDR1 SNHLY and CDR2 FYNNEI. V lost 4 bases and J 8 bases, leaving 20 bases between the germline ends.